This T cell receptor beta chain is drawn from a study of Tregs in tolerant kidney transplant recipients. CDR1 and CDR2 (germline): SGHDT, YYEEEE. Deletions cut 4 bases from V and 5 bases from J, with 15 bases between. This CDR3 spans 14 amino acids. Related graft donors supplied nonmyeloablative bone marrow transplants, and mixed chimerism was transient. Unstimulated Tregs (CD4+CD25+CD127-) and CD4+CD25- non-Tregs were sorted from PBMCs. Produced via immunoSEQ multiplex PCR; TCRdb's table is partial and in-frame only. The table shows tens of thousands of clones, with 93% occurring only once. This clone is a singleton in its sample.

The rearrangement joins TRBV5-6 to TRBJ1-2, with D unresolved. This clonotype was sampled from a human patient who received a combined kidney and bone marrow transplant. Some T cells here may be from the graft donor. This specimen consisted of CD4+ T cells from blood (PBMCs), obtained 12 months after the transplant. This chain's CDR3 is CASSPPRHSYGYTF. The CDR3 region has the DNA TGTGCCAGCAGCCCCCCGCGTCATTCTTATGGCTACACCTTC. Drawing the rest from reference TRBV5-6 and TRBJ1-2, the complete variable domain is DAGVTQSPTHLIKTRGQQVTLRCSPKSGHDTVSWYQQALGQGPQFIFQYYEEEERQRGNFPDRFSGHQFPNYSSELNVNALLLGDSALYLCASSPPRHSYGYTFGSGTRLTVV.